This T cell receptor beta chain emerged from a study of T cell changes during pregnancy in multiple sclerosis. The trim removed 6 bases at V and 4 bases at J, leaving 4 bases unmatched. The germline V gene has CDR1 SQVTM and CDR2 ANQGSEA. The CDR3 loop spans 13 amino acids. Only in-frame clones appear in the TCRdb table, and some are missing; sequencing was by immunoSEQ multiplex PCR. The repertoire holds over 90,000 clones, approximately 90% seen once, with 0.9% to 0.95% in the top ten. This TCR was recovered from a female donor with multiple sclerosis, enrolled in a pregnancy study. The chain couples TRBV29-1 to TRBJ2-1, with 9 bases lining up with TRBD2. The sample consisted of peripheral blood, taken before pregnancy. The CDR3 sequence: CSVGLAGYNEQFF. The CDR3 DNA is TGCAGCGTAGGTCTAGCGGGATACAATGAGCAGTTCTTC.